A selection of T cell receptor beta chains follows, all from one sample in a study of post-analysis software for immune sequencing data. Each CDR3 protein gets one entry after TCRdb re-called the PCR reads with MiXCR. The table shows 450,000 to 700,000 distinct CDR3 sequences, with around 44% occurring only once. Sequencing input: blood. The source is a girl between 10 and 17 years old with multiple sclerosis. The CDR3 runs from the conserved cysteine through the conserved F or W. The D gene is left open where the match is weak. Only some rows state a clone size, as once, few, many or a class for expanded clones.

clone_size: once
j_call: TRBJ1-2
v_call: TRBV4-1
d_call: TRBD1
cdr3_aa: CASSRLDRDGGYTF
cdr3_nt: TGCGCCAGCAGCCGATTAGACAGGGATGGTGGCTACACCTTC

clone_size: NA
j_call: TRBJ2-3
v_call: TRBV29-1
d_call: NA
cdr3_aa: CSVDVPADTQYF
cdr3_nt: TGCAGCGTTGATGTCCCAGCGGATACGCAGTATTTT

clone_size: NA
j_call: TRBJ1-1
v_call: TRBV6-5
d_call: TRBD1
cdr3_aa: CASRIYGQDTEAFF
cdr3_nt: TGTGCCAGCAGGATCTATGGACAGGACACTGAAGCTTTCTTT

clone_size: NA
j_call: TRBJ2-1
v_call: TRBV5-1
d_call: NA
cdr3_aa: CASSLVWDTRPNEQFF
cdr3_nt: TGCGCCAGCAGCTTGGTTTGGGACACCCGTCCGAATGAGCAGTTCTTC

clone_size: NA
j_call: TRBJ2-1
v_call: TRBV20-1
d_call: TRBD2
cdr3_aa: CSAGTSVDNEQFF
cdr3_nt: TGCAGTGCGGGGACTAGCGTGGACAATGAGCAGTTCTTC

clone_size: once
j_call: TRBJ1-1
v_call: TRBV7-8
d_call: TRBD1
cdr3_aa: CASSPRDSHRGAFF
cdr3_nt: TGTGCCAGCAGCCCTCGGGACAGTCACAGGGGGGCTTTCTTT

clone_size: few
j_call: TRBJ2-7
v_call: TRBV11-3
d_call: TRBD2
cdr3_aa: CASSSLAGRSSYEQYF
cdr3_nt: TGTGCCAGCAGCTCATTAGCGGGGCGTAGCTCCTACGAGCAGTACTTC

clone_size: NA
j_call: TRBJ2-5
v_call: TRBV12-3/TRBV12-4
d_call: TRBD2
cdr3_aa: CASTLTSGEETQYF
cdr3_nt: TGTGCCAGCACCCTGACTAGCGGGGAAGAGACCCAGTACTTC

clone_size: NA
j_call: TRBJ1-2
v_call: TRBV7-2
d_call: NA
cdr3_aa: CASSEATYGYTF
cdr3_nt: TGTGCCAGCAGCGAGGCTACCTATGGCTACACCTTC

clone_size: few
j_call: TRBJ2-7
v_call: TRBV11-2
d_call: NA
cdr3_aa: CASSPPGAVEQYF
cdr3_nt: TGTGCCAGCAGCCCGCCGGGGGCTGTCGAGCAGTACTTC

clone_size: NA
j_call: TRBJ2-7
v_call: TRBV25-1
d_call: TRBD2
cdr3_aa: CASSERGGSGEQYF
cdr3_nt: TGTGCCAGCAGTGAACGGGGGGGCTCGGGGGAGCAGTACTTC

clone_size: few
j_call: TRBJ2-7
v_call: TRBV27
d_call: NA
cdr3_aa: CASSPSIGEGYEQYF
cdr3_nt: TGTGCCAGCAGCCCCTCGATAGGGGAAGGCTACGAGCAGTACTTC

clone_size: few
j_call: TRBJ2-1
v_call: TRBV20-1
d_call: NA
cdr3_aa: CSASLNRINEQFF
cdr3_nt: TGCAGTGCCAGTTTAAACAGGATAAATGAGCAGTTCTTC

clone_size: NA
j_call: TRBJ2-5
v_call: TRBV24-1
d_call: NA
cdr3_aa: CATSDFREPKETQYF
cdr3_nt: TGTGCCACCAGTGATTTCAGGGAGCCCAAAGAGACCCAGTACTTC

clone_size: few
j_call: TRBJ1-2
v_call: TRBV21-1
d_call: NA
cdr3_aa: CASRLRDRGASNYGYTF
cdr3_nt: TGTGCCAGCCGACTTCGGGACAGGGGGGCCTCTAACTATGGCTACACCTTC

clone_size: few
j_call: TRBJ2-3
v_call: TRBV10-3
d_call: TRBD2
cdr3_aa: CAIRDRTSGRTDTQYF
cdr3_nt: TGTGCCATCAGAGACAGGACTAGCGGGAGGACAGATACGCAGTATTTT

clone_size: NA
j_call: TRBJ1-2
v_call: TRBV5-1
d_call: NA
cdr3_aa: CASSATGTNYGYTF
cdr3_nt: TGCGCCAGCAGCGCAACAGGGACGAACTATGGCTACACCTTC

clone_size: few
j_call: TRBJ1-1
v_call: TRBV27
d_call: NA
cdr3_aa: CASSPPPGNTEAFF
cdr3_nt: TGTGCCAGCAGTCCCCCCCCAGGTAACACTGAAGCTTTCTTT

clone_size: few
j_call: TRBJ2-4
v_call: TRBV12-3/TRBV12-4
d_call: TRBD1
cdr3_aa: CASSFGQGRDIQYF
cdr3_nt: TGTGCCAGCAGTTTCGGACAGGGGAGGGACATTCAGTACTTC

clone_size: few
j_call: TRBJ1-5
v_call: TRBV4-1
d_call: NA
cdr3_aa: CASSQEVEVQPQHF
cdr3_nt: TGCGCCAGCAGCCAAGAAGTTGAGGTTCAGCCCCAGCATTTT

clone_size: many
j_call: TRBJ2-3
v_call: TRBV6-4
d_call: NA
cdr3_aa: CASSDMEGSDTQYF
cdr3_nt: TGTGCCAGCAGTGATATGGAGGGGTCAGATACGCAGTATTTT

clone_size: NA
j_call: TRBJ1-4
v_call: TRBV7-9
d_call: NA
cdr3_aa: CASSLTTSLTNEKLFF
cdr3_nt: TGTGCCAGCAGCTTAACTACGAGCCTGACTAATGAAAAACTGTTTTTT

clone_size: few
j_call: TRBJ2-5
v_call: TRBV7-2
d_call: TRBD2
cdr3_aa: CASSFDSGGTETQYF
cdr3_nt: TGTGCCAGCAGCTTTGATAGCGGGGGTACCGAGACCCAGTACTTC

clone_size: few
j_call: TRBJ1-2
v_call: TRBV4-1
d_call: NA
cdr3_aa: CASSQDVGNYGYTF
cdr3_nt: TGCGCCAGCAGCCAAGATGTTGGTAACTATGGCTACACCTTC

clone_size: NA
j_call: TRBJ2-5
v_call: TRBV12-3/TRBV12-4
d_call: TRBD1
cdr3_aa: CASSLRGLGEETQYF
cdr3_nt: TGTGCCAGCAGCCTCAGGGGGCTCGGGGAGGAGACCCAGTACTTC

clone_size: NA
j_call: TRBJ2-3
v_call: TRBV6-5
d_call: NA
cdr3_aa: CASRDLPGNTQYF
cdr3_nt: TGTGCCAGCAGAGACCTCCCAGGGAATACGCAGTATTTT

clone_size: few
j_call: TRBJ2-5
v_call: TRBV5-1
d_call: TRBD2
cdr3_aa: CASSWASGGLQETQYF
cdr3_nt: TGCGCCAGCAGCTGGGCTAGCGGGGGCCTCCAAGAGACCCAGTACTTC

clone_size: NA
j_call: TRBJ1-2
v_call: TRBV7-8
d_call: NA
cdr3_aa: CAGSSLEGNYGYTF
cdr3_nt: TGTGCCGGCAGCTCCCTAGAGGGGAACTATGGCTACACCTTC

clone_size: few
j_call: TRBJ2-1
v_call: TRBV24-1
d_call: TRBD1
cdr3_aa: CATSDSGQGGPNEQFF
cdr3_nt: TGTGCCACCAGTGATTCGGGACAGGGTGGGCCCAATGAGCAGTTCTTC

clone_size: once
j_call: TRBJ2-7
v_call: TRBV12-3/TRBV12-4
d_call: NA
cdr3_aa: CASSLAWDYEQYF
cdr3_nt: TGTGCCAGCAGTTTAGCATGGGACTACGAGCAGTACTTC

clone_size: few
j_call: TRBJ2-7
v_call: TRBV7-9
d_call: TRBD1
cdr3_aa: CASSPGTGEKQYF
cdr3_nt: TGTGCCAGCAGCCCTGGGACAGGGGAGAAGCAGTACTTC

clone_size: few
j_call: TRBJ2-1
v_call: TRBV7-2
d_call: TRBD2
cdr3_aa: CASSRDYPNEQFF
cdr3_nt: TGTGCCAGCAGCCGGGACTATCCCAATGAGCAGTTCTTC

clone_size: few
j_call: TRBJ2-4
v_call: TRBV7-2
d_call: NA
cdr3_aa: CASSLVFAALAKNIQYF
cdr3_nt: TGTGCCAGCAGCTTAGTTTTTGCGGCGCTAGCCAAAAACATTCAGTACTTC

clone_size: few
j_call: TRBJ1-2
v_call: TRBV20-1
d_call: TRBD1
cdr3_aa: CSAPRTGGPGGYGYTF
cdr3_nt: TGCAGTGCTCCCCGGACAGGGGGCCCCGGAGGCTATGGCTACACCTTC

clone_size: few
j_call: TRBJ2-3
v_call: TRBV7-3
d_call: TRBD2
cdr3_aa: CASSPSGGDTQYF
cdr3_nt: TGTGCCAGCAGCCCCTCGGGGGGGGATACGCAGTATTTT

clone_size: NA
j_call: TRBJ2-7
v_call: TRBV7-2
d_call: TRBD2
cdr3_aa: CASSLMGGRSYEQYF
cdr3_nt: TGTGCCAGCAGCTTGATGGGAGGGCGTTCCTACGAGCAGTACTTC

clone_size: many
j_call: TRBJ2-7
v_call: TRBV5-1
d_call: NA
cdr3_aa: CASSPIGGSDEQYF
cdr3_nt: TGCGCCAGCAGCCCGATTGGAGGGTCCGACGAGCAGTACTTC

clone_size: few
j_call: TRBJ2-3
v_call: TRBV5-1
d_call: NA
cdr3_aa: CASTIGGGHTSTDTQYF
cdr3_nt: TGCGCCAGCACCATCGGGGGCGGACACACTAGCACAGATACGCAGTATTTT

clone_size: NA
j_call: TRBJ2-3
v_call: TRBV20-1
d_call: NA
cdr3_aa: CSACTSTDTQYF
cdr3_nt: TGCAGTGCCTGTACTAGCACAGATACGCAGTATTTT

clone_size: few
j_call: TRBJ1-2
v_call: TRBV6-5
d_call: NA
cdr3_aa: CASSLRLSYGYTF
cdr3_nt: TGTGCCAGCAGTCTCCGACTGAGCTATGGCTACACCTTC

clone_size: few
j_call: TRBJ2-7
v_call: TRBV7-2
d_call: NA
cdr3_aa: CASSTRGGFEQYF
cdr3_nt: TGTGCCAGCAGCACCAGAGGCGGTTTCGAGCAGTACTTC

clone_size: few
j_call: TRBJ2-3
v_call: TRBV12-3/TRBV12-4
d_call: NA
cdr3_aa: CASTRGTDTQYF
cdr3_nt: TGTGCCAGCACGAGAGGCACAGATACGCAGTATTTT

clone_size: NA
j_call: TRBJ2-3
v_call: TRBV5-1
d_call: NA
cdr3_aa: CASSSGSGTAPTDTQYF
cdr3_nt: TGCGCCAGCAGCTCCGGGAGCGGGACAGCTCCCACAGATACGCAGTATTTT

clone_size: NA
j_call: TRBJ2-7
v_call: TRBV12-3/TRBV12-4
d_call: NA
cdr3_aa: CASSRQPRSYEQYF
cdr3_nt: TGTGCCAGCAGCCGACAGCCGAGATCCTACGAGCAGTACTTC

clone_size: NA
j_call: TRBJ1-6
v_call: TRBV12-3/TRBV12-4
d_call: NA
cdr3_aa: CASSPPGEPLHF
cdr3_nt: TGTGCCAGCAGTCCCCCGGGAGAACCCCTCCACTTT

clone_size: NA
j_call: TRBJ2-1
v_call: TRBV20-1
d_call: TRBD1
cdr3_aa: CSARDWRTGKNEQFF
cdr3_nt: TGCAGTGCTAGAGATTGGAGGACAGGGAAAAATGAGCAGTTCTTC

clone_size: NA
j_call: TRBJ1-5
v_call: TRBV3-1
d_call: NA
cdr3_aa: CASSQGEQPQHF
cdr3_nt: TGTGCCAGCAGCCAAGGGGAGCAGCCCCAGCATTTT

clone_size: NA
j_call: TRBJ2-3
v_call: TRBV5-5
d_call: NA
cdr3_aa: CASSRNYREGGLTDTQYF
cdr3_nt: TGTGCCAGCAGCAGAAACTACAGGGAAGGGGGGCTCACAGATACGCAGTATTTT

clone_size: NA
j_call: TRBJ2-5
v_call: TRBV12-3/TRBV12-4
d_call: NA
cdr3_aa: CASSLASHQETQYF
cdr3_nt: TGTGCCAGCAGTTTAGCGAGCCACCAAGAGACCCAGTACTTC

clone_size: few
j_call: TRBJ2-3
v_call: TRBV24-1
d_call: NA
cdr3_aa: CATSDSQGGKDTQYF
cdr3_nt: TGTGCCACCAGTGATTCTCAGGGGGGGAAAGATACGCAGTATTTT

clone_size: once
j_call: TRBJ2-1
v_call: TRBV5-1
d_call: TRBD1
cdr3_aa: CASSFPGTGGESSYNEQFF
cdr3_nt: TGCGCCAGCAGCTTTCCCGGGACAGGGGGCGAGAGCTCCTACAATGAGCAGTTCTTC

clone_size: NA
j_call: TRBJ1-2
v_call: TRBV4-1
d_call: NA
cdr3_aa: CASSQDGTRLKNYGYTF
cdr3_nt: TGCGCCAGCAGCCAAGACGGGACCCGTCTAAAGAACTATGGCTACACCTTC

clone_size: few
j_call: TRBJ1-2
v_call: TRBV2
d_call: NA
cdr3_aa: CASSTQGSYGYTF
cdr3_nt: TGTGCCAGCAGTACCCAGGGAAGCTATGGCTACACCTTC

clone_size: NA
j_call: TRBJ2-5
v_call: TRBV7-8
d_call: NA
cdr3_aa: CASSPWDLEETQYF
cdr3_nt: TGTGCCAGCAGCCCATGGGATTTAGAGGAGACCCAGTACTTC

clone_size: NA
j_call: TRBJ1-2
v_call: TRBV28
d_call: TRBD1
cdr3_aa: CASRGVGQGAYGYTF
cdr3_nt: TGTGCCAGCAGGGGGGTTGGACAGGGGGCCTATGGCTACACCTTC

clone_size: few
j_call: TRBJ1-2
v_call: TRBV7-2
d_call: TRBD1
cdr3_aa: CASSSPSGQGRGGYTF
cdr3_nt: TGTGCCAGCAGCTCCCCCTCCGGACAGGGACGAGGCGGCTACACCTTC

clone_size: few
j_call: TRBJ2-5
v_call: TRBV5-1
d_call: TRBD2
cdr3_aa: CASSLRGGPQETQYF
cdr3_nt: TGCGCCAGCAGCCTCCGCGGGGGTCCACAAGAGACCCAGTACTTC

clone_size: NA
j_call: TRBJ1-2
v_call: TRBV20-1
d_call: NA
cdr3_aa: CSASNRAGGGGYTF
cdr3_nt: TGCAGTGCTTCGAACAGGGCCGGCGGGGGTGGCTACACCTTC